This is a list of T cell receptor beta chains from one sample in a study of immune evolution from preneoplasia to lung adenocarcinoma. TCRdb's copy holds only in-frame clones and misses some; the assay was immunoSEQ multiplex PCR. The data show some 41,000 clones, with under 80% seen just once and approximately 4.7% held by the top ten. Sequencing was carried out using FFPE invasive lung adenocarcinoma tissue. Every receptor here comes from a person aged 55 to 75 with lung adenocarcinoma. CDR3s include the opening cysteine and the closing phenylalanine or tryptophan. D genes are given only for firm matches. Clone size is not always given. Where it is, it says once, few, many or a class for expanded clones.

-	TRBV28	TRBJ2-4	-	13	TGTGCCAGCACCCAAGAGGCGGTGGGCATTCAGTACTTC	CASTQEAVGIQYF
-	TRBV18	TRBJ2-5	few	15	TGTGCCAGCTCACTGGTGATGAGGGGAGGAGAGACCCAGTACTTC	CASSLVMRGGETQYF
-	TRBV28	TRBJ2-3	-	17	TGTGCCAGCAGTCAAGCTGCGGCAGGAGACGGCACAGATACGCAGTATTTT	CASSQAAAGDGTDTQYF
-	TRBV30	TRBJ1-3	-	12	TGTGCCTGGAGTGTATTCGGAAACACCATATATTTT	CAWSVFGNTIYF
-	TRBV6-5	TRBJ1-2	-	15	TGTGCCAGCAGTTCCCTCGGCGGCAGGGCCTATGGCTACACCTTC	CASSSLGGRAYGYTF
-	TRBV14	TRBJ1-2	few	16	TGTGCCAGCAGCCAAGATTGGGCCAGGGACCCCGATGGCTACACCTTC	CASSQDWARDPDGYTF
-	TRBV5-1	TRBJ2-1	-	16	TGCGCCAGCAGCCATCAACAGGGTCTGCCCTACAATGAGCAGTTCTTC	CASSHQQGLPYNEQFF
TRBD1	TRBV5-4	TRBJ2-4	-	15	TGTGCCAGCAGCTTGCCGGGACAGGGAGATGCTATTCAGTACTTC	CASSLPGQGDAIQYF
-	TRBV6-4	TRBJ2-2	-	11	TGTGCCAGCGGGAACACCGGGGAGCTGTTTTTT	CASGNTGELFF
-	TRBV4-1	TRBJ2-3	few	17	TGCGCCAGCAGCCCTCAGGACAGACTTGGGAGCACAGATACGCAGTATTTT	CASSPQDRLGSTDTQYF
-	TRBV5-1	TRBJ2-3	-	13	TGCGCCAGCAGCTTAACAGGCTTGGATACGCAGTATTTT	CASSLTGLDTQYF
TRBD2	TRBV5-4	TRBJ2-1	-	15	TGTGCCAGCAGTTTTGTGGCGGGAGACGGTAATGAGCAGTTCTTC	CASSFVAGDGNEQFF
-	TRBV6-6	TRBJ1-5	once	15	TGTGCCAGCAGTTACGGTAGTCCCAGTCATCAGCCCCAGCATTTT	CASSYGSPSHQPQHF
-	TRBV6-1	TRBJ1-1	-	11	TGTGCCAGCAGTCCAGACACTGAAGCTTTCTTT	CASSPDTEAFF
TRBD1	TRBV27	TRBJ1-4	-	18	TGTGCCAGCAGTTCGCGCCTGACCTGGGACAGCCTTAATGAAAAACTGTTTTTT	CASSSRLTWDSLNEKLFF
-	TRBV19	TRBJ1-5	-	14	TGTGCCAGTAGTATACGTTATAGCAATCAGCCCCAGCATTTT	CASSIRYSNQPQHF
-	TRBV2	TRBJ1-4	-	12	TGTGCCAGCAGTGGGGTTGGTGAAAAACTGTTTTTT	CASSGVGEKLFF
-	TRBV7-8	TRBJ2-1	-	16	TGTGCCAGCAGCTTAACTACTAGGAAGATATACAATGAGCAGTTCTTC	CASSLTTRKIYNEQFF
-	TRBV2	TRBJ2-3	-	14	TGTGCCAGCAGTGGTCAGACAGCCACAGATACGCAGTATTTT	CASSGQTATDTQYF
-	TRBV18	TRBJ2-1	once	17	TGTGCCAGCTCACCACCAATTTGGGACCAGGCCCAGTATGAGCAGTTCTTC	CASSPPIWDQAQYEQFF
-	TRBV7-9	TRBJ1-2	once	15	TGTGCCAGCAGCCCCCGGACGGGGATTAACTATGGCTACACCTTC	CASSPRTGINYGYTF
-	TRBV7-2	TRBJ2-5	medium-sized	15	TGTGCCAGCAGCGCCGGGGCCACCTTACAAGAGACCCAGTACTTC	CASSAGATLQETQYF
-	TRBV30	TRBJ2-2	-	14	TGTGCCTGGAGTGTATCGAGGATTTCGGGGGAGCTGTTTTTT	CAWSVSRISGELFF
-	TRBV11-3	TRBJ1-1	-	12	TGTGCCAGCAGCACACAGAGTCGGACAGCTTTCTTT	CASSTQSRTAFF
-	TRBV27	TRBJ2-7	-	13	TGTGCCAGCACTCTAGGGCCCTCCTACGAGCAGTACTTC	CASTLGPSYEQYF
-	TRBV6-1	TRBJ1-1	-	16	TGTGCCAGCAGTGCAAACTACAGGGCGCGCGGATCTGAAGCTTTCTTT	CASSANYRARGSEAFF
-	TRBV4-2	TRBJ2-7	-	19	TGTGCCAGCAGCCGACAAGTGCGGTTAGCGGACAGTGGAAGCCGCGAGCAGTACTTC	CASSRQVRLADSGSREQYF
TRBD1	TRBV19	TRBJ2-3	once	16	TGTGCCAGTAGTGGCTTGCGACAGGGGGCAAGGGATACGCAGTATTTT	CASSGLRQGARDTQYF
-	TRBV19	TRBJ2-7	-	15	TGTGCCAGTAGCCCTGCCAGGGGCGCCTCCTACGAGCAGTACTTC	CASSPARGASYEQYF
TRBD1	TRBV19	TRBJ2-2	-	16	TGTGCCAGTATCGACCCAGACAGGGTGAACACCGGGGAGCTGTTTTTT	CASIDPDRVNTGELFF
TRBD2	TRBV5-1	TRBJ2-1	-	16	TGCGCCAGCAGCTCGGGACTAGCGGGAGGCCACAATGAGCAGTTCTTC	CASSSGLAGGHNEQFF